The 18 T cell receptor beta chains below come from one sample, sequenced in a study of cytomegalovirus exposure and HLA in healthy donors. The study ran its PCR with 60 Vbeta and 13 Jbeta primers. Assay: immunoSEQ multiplex PCR; the TCRdb copy retains only in-frame clones and omits some. Among 95,000 to 110,000 clones listed, 76% were seen once. The sample taken for sequencing was PBMCs. The receptors were sampled from a woman between 18 and 29 years old in good health and CMV-seropositive.

The chain uses TRBV6-6 and TRBJ2-7, with 7 bases aligning to TRBD2. The length of the CDR3 is 16 residues. Germline V gene lookup returns CDR1 MNHNY and CDR2 SVGAGI (reference sequence). V dropped 8 bases and J dropped 9; count of bases not matched to a gene: 22. CDR3 DNA sequence: TGTGCCAGCTCTTCCCATGAGACGGGCCCAACGGGGGGGCAGTACTTC. It specifies CASSSHETGPTGGQYF.

V usage is TRBV6-1 and J usage is TRBJ2-7, with 8 bases aligning to TRBD1. The CDR3 covers 15 residues. V lost 3 bases, J lost 2 bases, and 6 bases stayed unmatched. CDR1 and CDR2 (germline): MNHNS, SASEGT. CDR3 in DNA: TGTGCCAGCAGTGAGGGGGGACAGGCAACCTACGAGCAGTACTTC. This sequence encodes CASSEGGQATYEQYF.

This rearrangement joins TRBV6-5 to TRBJ1-4; possibly TRBD1 for D (6 bases). CDR1 and CDR2 (germline): MNHEY, SVGAGI. Deletions cut 4 bases from V and 10 bases from J, with 22 bases between. The CDR3 spans 16 residues. CDR3 residues: CASSWGGVGGSGKLFF. The CDR3 DNA is TGTGCCAGCAGTTGGGGGGGAGTGGGGGGCAGCGGAAAACTGTTTTTT.

The gene calls are TRBV4-1 and TRBJ2-3; D gene ambiguous. Germline V lookup: CDR1 MGHRA, CDR2 YSYEKL. With 0 bases removed from V and 3 bases from J, the gap between germline ends came to 10 bases. The CDR3 is made up of 15 amino acids. The CDR3 DNA reads as TGCGCCAGCAGCCAAGATAAGGTCGGGACAGATACGCAGTATTTT. This gives the protein CASSQDKVGTDTQYF.

In its sample, this clone was seen once. The J gene is TRBJ1-4, the V gene TRBV25-1, with a weak D call TRBD1 (5 bases). Germline CDR1 is MGHDK and CDR2 is SYGVNS. This CDR3 has 15 amino acids. V lost 6 bases and J lost 4, with 15 bases in between. The CDR3 spells CASSRGEGYNEKLFF. In DNA form, the CDR3 reads TGTGCCAGCAGCCGGGGGGAGGGATATAATGAAAAACTGTTTTTT.

This chain links TRBV28 with TRBJ2-2, with D unclear. This CDR3 has 13 residues. Trimming stripped 7 bases from V and 6 bases from J, with 12 bases between. In germline, CDR1 is MDHEN, CDR2 SYDVKM. The CDR3 nucleotides read TGTGCCAGCACCAAGTTCAGATCCGGGGAGCTGTTTTTT. Protein product: CASTKFRSGELFF.

This sequence joins TRBV5-1 and TRBJ2-2; tentatively, D is TRBD2 (6 bases). The CDR3 contains 17 residues. Germline V gives CDR1 SGHRS, CDR2 YFSETQ. Trimming took 0 bases from V and 5 from J, leaving 17 bases between them. The chain's CDR3 is CASSLDLGGRETGELFF. In DNA form, the CDR3 reads TGCGCCAGCAGCTTGGATCTCGGGGGTCGGGAGACCGGGGAGCTGTTTTTT.

This chain joins TRBV5-4 and TRBJ1-2; D call uncertain. Between the trimmed V and J ends, which lost 0 bases and 7 bases, there was a span of 19 bases. CDR1 is SGHNT, CDR2 YYREEE, per germline (reference sequence). This CDR3 is 16 amino acids long. CDR3 in amino acids: CASSLELAVVSAGYTF. The CDR3 region has the DNA TGTGCCAGCAGCTTGGAATTGGCAGTCGTCTCTGCTGGCTACACCTTC.

V is TRBV10-2 and J is TRBJ2-7; D might be TRBD2 (5 bases). This CDR3 is 14 amino acids long. The V end was cut by 5 bases, the J end by 3 bases, with 14 bases between. Germline CDR1 reads WSHSY; CDR2 reads SAAADI. CDR3 DNA: TGCGCCAGCAGTCGGGGTAGCGTATACTACGAGCAGTACTTC. Residues: CASSRGSVYYEQYF.

This clone showed up just a few times. The V gene is TRBV29-1, the J gene TRBJ2-7; 7 bases agree with TRBD2. CDR3 length: 16 amino acids. Per the germline V gene, CDR1 is SQVTM and CDR2 is ANQGSEA. V shed 2 bases and J 2 bases; nucleotides not matched to a gene: 12. In DNA, the CDR3 is TGCAGCGTTGAACTGACAGACACCGGGAGGACCTACGAGCAGTACTTC. It encodes CSVELTDTGRTYEQYF.

This clone was observed a single time. The CDR3 sequence: CASIKQGVSNYGYTF. CDR3 nucleotide sequence: TGTGCCAGCATCAAACAGGGGGTTTCTAACTATGGCTACACCTTC. The V call is TRBV2, the J call TRBJ1-2, with 8 bases lining up with TRBD1. Germline V gene data show CDR1 as SNHLY and CDR2 as FYNNEI. Trimming took 7 bases from V and 0 from J; bases not matched to a gene: 7. The CDR3 loop spans 15 amino acids.

V usage is TRBV30 and J usage is TRBJ1-5; unclear D gene. The CDR3 sequence is 13 residues long. The germline V gene has CDR1 GTSNPN and CDR2 SVGIG (reference sequence). V lost 2 bases to trimming and J lost 6 bases, with 11 bases between them. CDR3 amino acids: CAWSRETGQPQHF. The CDR3 coding sequence is TGTGCCTGGAGTCGCGAAACGGGTCAGCCCCAGCATTTT. Combining the CDR3 with reference TRBV30 and TRBJ1-5 gives the whole variable domain SQTIHQWPATLVQPVGSPLSLECTVEGTSNPNLYWYRQAAGRGLQLLFYSVGIGQISSEVPQNLSASRPQDRQFILSSKKLLLSDSGFYLCAWSRETGQPQHFGDGTRLSIL.

Worth noting for this clone: The missing conserved phenylalanine or tryptophan at the end of this CDR3 makes a read error likely. In DNA, the CDR3 is TGTGCCAGCAGCTTGCTGGACAGGGTGGACACTGAAGCTTTCGTT. Amino acid sequence: CASSLLDRVDTEAFV. The rearrangement uses TRBV5-6 and TRBJ1-1, with 8 positions matching TRBD1. Germline loops: CDR1 SGHDT, CDR2 YYEEEE. The length of the CDR3 is 15 residues. V shed 1 base and J 3 bases; nucleotides not matched to a gene: 5.

The chain employs TRBV4-1 and TRBJ1-2; D might be TRBD1 (5 bases). The germline V gene has CDR1 MGHRA and CDR2 YSYEKL. The CDR3 runs 16 residues. With 0 bases removed from V and 4 bases from J, the gap between germline ends came to 15 bases. CDR3 bases: TGCGCCAGCAGCCAAGAACCAGGGCAGACATTCTATGGCTACACCTTC. It specifies CASSQEPGQTFYGYTF.

This clone was picked up a small number of times. J is TRBJ2-1 and V is TRBV19; 10 bases match TRBD2. CDR1 is LNHDA and CDR2 is SQIVND in the germline V gene (reference sequence). V gave up 4 bases and J gave up 7 bases; unmatched junction bases: 4. This CDR3 comprises 14 residues. The DNA for the CDR3 is TGTGCCAGTAGTAGAGGGACTAGCGTTAATGAGCAGTTCTTC. It specifies CASSRGTSVNEQFF.

The rearrangement joins TRBV28 to TRBJ1-1; D call uncertain. The V end was cut by 4 bases, the J end by 1 base, with 13 bases between. Germline V gives CDR1 MDHEN, CDR2 SYDVKM. The CDR3 consists of 15 residues. In DNA form, the CDR3 reads TGTGCCAGCAGTTCTCCTCTTGACAAGAACACTGAAGCTTTCTTT. This sequence encodes CASSSPLDKNTEAFF.

This sequence joins TRBV19 and TRBJ2-3; D gene ambiguous. V was clipped by 2 bases and J by 0 bases, with 6 bases between them. The germline gives CDR1 LNHDA, CDR2 SQIVND (reference sequence). CDR3 length: 14 amino acids. The DNA of the CDR3 is TGTGCCAGTAGTATATCTCCGAGCACAGATACGCAGTATTTT. Residues: CASSISPSTDTQYF.

This rearrangement joins TRBV6-4 to TRBJ2-5, with D perhaps TRBD1 (6 bases). Looked up from germline, CDR1 is MRHNA and CDR2 is SNTAGT. This CDR3 is built from 16 residues. V gave up 1 base and J gave up 9 bases, with 21 bases separating them. The chain's CDR3 is CASSDWTDSDREAQYF. The CDR3, as DNA: TGTGCCAGCAGTGACTGGACAGACTCGGATCGTGAGGCCCAGTACTTC.